The T cell receptor beta chain under discussion was sequenced for a study of vaccination and CD4 T cells after COVID-19. Cultured CD4+ T-cell DNA underwent Oncomine TCR Beta short-read sequencing. TCRdb fed the PCR reads into MiXCR, producing one record per CDR3 protein. The data show approximately 17,000 distinct CDR3 sequences, under 45% seen once. Trimming took off 4 bases at V and 7 bases at J, with 5 bases between the two ends. There are 11 residues in the CDR3. As to this clonotype: Its antigen is as yet unknown.

Stated treatment: roughly 10-day PBMC culture with coronavirus spike peptide pools or control peptides (ViraFEST assay). The clonotype originates from a human donor who had recovered from COVID-19. The V and J genes are TRBV12-3 or TRBV12-4 and TRBJ1-5, with D uncertain. The sequencing here drew on CD4+ T cells from blood, cultured in vitro, taken after SARS-CoV-2 vaccination. The CDR3 protein is CASSSGQPQHF. CDR3 sequence (DNA): TGTGCCAGCAGTTCAGGCCAGCCCCAGCATTTT.